This T cell receptor (beta chain) was recorded in a study of blood T cell repertoires in COVID-19. The CDR3 totals 15 residues. The V gene's germline CDR1 is MGHRA and CDR2 YSYEKL. Between the trimmed V and J ends, which lost 2 bases and 1 base, there was a span of 12 bases. Authors' analysis steps: The authors estimated nucleated cell counts from reference gene primer amplification. Only in-frame clones appear in the TCRdb table, and some are missing; sequencing was by immunoSEQ multiplex PCR. V and J calls and clone size come straight from that table; D and trimming were deduced from the DNA. The table shows a few hundred thousand clones, with 70% to 90% occurring only once. What the recovered Cohort 3 donors had was two negative PCRs, clearance, or symptom resolution.

This TCR was recovered from a man aged 40-50 years who had recovered from COVID-19. The gene calls are TRBV4-1 and TRBJ2-7; no clear D. The sample was PBMCs or T cells enriched from blood (not recorded which). CDR3 sequence: CASSQSRQVSYEQYF. For the CDR3, the DNA is TGCGCCAGCAGCCAAAGCAGGCAGGTTTCCTACGAGCAGTACTTC.